This is a list of T cell receptor beta chains from one sample in a study of T cell repertoires in cytomegalovirus infection. TCRdb re-derived calls from the reads in MiXCR, one entry per CDR3 protein. The sample carries about 230,000 distinct CDR3 sequences, approximately 6.7% recorded once. The sample consisted of PBMCs. These receptors originate from a human donor in good health (CMV status not recorded). Some clones in this sample may be carry-over from other donors' samples. Each CDR3 is given with its conserved first and last residue. Each record gives: D gene, clone size, V gene, J gene, CDR3 DNA, CDR3 protein. The D gene is left open where the match is weak. Clone size is given for some rows only: seen once, a few or many times, or a class if the clone is expanded.

d_call: TRBD1
clone_size: many
v_call: TRBV2
j_call: TRBJ1-5
cdr3_nt: TGTGCCAGCAACGACAGGGTTCGGAATCAGCCCCAGCATTTT
cdr3_aa: CASNDRVRNQPQHF

d_call: NA
clone_size: NA
v_call: TRBV10-2
j_call: TRBJ2-7
cdr3_nt: TGCGCCAGCTCCCGGGCAAGCGAGCAGTACTTC
cdr3_aa: CASSRASEQYF

d_call: NA
clone_size: many
v_call: TRBV25-1
j_call: TRBJ1-2
cdr3_nt: TGTGCCAGCAGTGAACAGGCTAACTATGGCTACACCTTC
cdr3_aa: CASSEQANYGYTF

d_call: NA
clone_size: many
v_call: TRBV7-2
j_call: TRBJ1-1
cdr3_nt: TGTGCCAGCAGCTTATTGGTGAACACTGAAGCTTTCTTT
cdr3_aa: CASSLLVNTEAFF

d_call: TRBD1
clone_size: many
v_call: TRBV4-3
j_call: TRBJ2-2
cdr3_nt: TGCGCCAGCAGCCAAGCCGACAGGGTAGGGGCCGGGGAGCTGTTTTTT
cdr3_aa: CASSQADRVGAGELFF

d_call: NA
clone_size: many
v_call: TRBV6-2/TRBV6-3
j_call: TRBJ2-7
cdr3_nt: TGTGCCAGCAGTTATGGGGCCGGGTCTACCTACGAGCAGTACTTC
cdr3_aa: CASSYGAGSTYEQYF

d_call: TRBD1
clone_size: many
v_call: TRBV6-1
j_call: TRBJ1-1
cdr3_nt: TGTGCCAGCAGCGGTGGCAGGGGGGTAACTGAAGCTTTCTTT
cdr3_aa: CASSGGRGVTEAFF

d_call: NA
clone_size: many
v_call: TRBV5-1
j_call: TRBJ2-2
cdr3_nt: TGCGCCAGCAGCGGGACGGAGGAAATCACCGGGGAGCTGTTTTTT
cdr3_aa: CASSGTEEITGELFF

d_call: NA
clone_size: NA
v_call: TRBV6-2/TRBV6-3
j_call: TRBJ1-1
cdr3_nt: TGTGCCAGCAGTAAAACGGGCTCGCCTTTCTTT
cdr3_aa: CASSKTGSPFF

d_call: TRBD1
clone_size: few
v_call: TRBV2
j_call: TRBJ1-5
cdr3_nt: TGTGCCAGCAGGGAGACAGGGAGAAATCAGCCCCAGCATTTT
cdr3_aa: CASRETGRNQPQHF

d_call: NA
clone_size: NA
v_call: TRBV6-2/TRBV6-3
j_call: TRBJ2-7
cdr3_nt: TGTGCCAGCAGCCTCCGGGACACTACCTTC
cdr3_aa: CASSLRDTTF

d_call: NA
clone_size: many
v_call: TRBV29-1
j_call: TRBJ2-1
cdr3_nt: TGCAGCGTTGGAGGGATAGGGAATGAGCAGTTCTTC
cdr3_aa: CSVGGIGNEQFF

d_call: TRBD1
clone_size: many
v_call: TRBV20-1
j_call: TRBJ2-7
cdr3_nt: TGCAGTGCTCATGGGAAGACAGGGGTGACCTACGAGCAGTACTTC
cdr3_aa: CSAHGKTGVTYEQYF

d_call: TRBD2
clone_size: many
v_call: TRBV4-3
j_call: TRBJ2-1
cdr3_nt: TGCGCCAGCAGCCGCGGACTAGGTCCCTACAATGAGCAGTTCTTC
cdr3_aa: CASSRGLGPYNEQFF

d_call: TRBD1
clone_size: many
v_call: TRBV7-9
j_call: TRBJ2-6
cdr3_nt: TGTGCCAGCAGCTACCGGGACAGCTCTGGGGCCAACGTCCTGACTTTC
cdr3_aa: CASSYRDSSGANVLTF

d_call: TRBD1
clone_size: many
v_call: TRBV20-1
j_call: TRBJ1-1
cdr3_nt: TGCAGTGCCCACCAGGGGGCTACACCGCAGAACACTGAAGCTTTCTTT
cdr3_aa: CSAHQGATPQNTEAFF

d_call: NA
clone_size: many
v_call: TRBV11-2
j_call: TRBJ1-2
cdr3_nt: TGTGCCAGCACGGAGGGAGGTTTTGATGGCTACACCTTC
cdr3_aa: CASTEGGFDGYTF

d_call: NA
clone_size: many
v_call: TRBV4-2
j_call: TRBJ1-3
cdr3_nt: TGTGCCAGCAGCCAAGACCAAGGCACAGGTACTGGAAACACCATATATTTT
cdr3_aa: CASSQDQGTGTGNTIYF

d_call: NA
clone_size: many
v_call: TRBV5-4
j_call: TRBJ2-2
cdr3_nt: TGTGCCAGCAGCCTAGACAGAACCGGGGAGCTGTTTTTT
cdr3_aa: CASSLDRTGELFF

d_call: NA
clone_size: many
v_call: TRBV4-1
j_call: TRBJ1-6
cdr3_nt: TGCGCCAGCAGCCAAGATCGAGCCACTAATTCACCCCTCCACTTT
cdr3_aa: CASSQDRATNSPLHF

d_call: NA
clone_size: NA
v_call: TRBV14
j_call: TRBJ1-2
cdr3_nt: TGTGCCAGCAGCCTCTCGGGAACTGACGGAGGCTACACCTTC
cdr3_aa: CASSLSGTDGGYTF

d_call: TRBD2
clone_size: many
v_call: TRBV7-2
j_call: TRBJ2-7
cdr3_nt: TGTGCCAGCAGCAGTAGCGGGGGCTACTCCTACGAGCAGTACTTC
cdr3_aa: CASSSSGGYSYEQYF

d_call: NA
clone_size: many
v_call: TRBV12-3/TRBV12-4
j_call: TRBJ2-4
cdr3_nt: TGTGCCAGCCAGGGCTTAGCCAAAAACATTCAGTACTTC
cdr3_aa: CASQGLAKNIQYF

d_call: NA
clone_size: NA
v_call: TRBV13
j_call: TRBJ1-3
cdr3_nt: TGTGCCAGCAGCTGGACCACAGAGGTCTCTGGAAACACCATATATTTT
cdr3_aa: CASSWTTEVSGNTIYF

d_call: TRBD1
clone_size: many
v_call: TRBV6-4
j_call: TRBJ1-5
cdr3_nt: TGTGCCAGCAGATCCCAGGGGGATAGCAATCAGCCCCAGCATTTT
cdr3_aa: CASRSQGDSNQPQHF

d_call: TRBD1
clone_size: many
v_call: TRBV5-6
j_call: TRBJ1-2
cdr3_nt: TGTGCCAGCAGCTTACCCAGAGGGGGCAGGTATGGCTACACCTTC
cdr3_aa: CASSLPRGGRYGYTF

d_call: NA
clone_size: many
v_call: TRBV19
j_call: TRBJ1-2
cdr3_nt: TGTGCCAGTGGCGTTTTGATTGGGGGCGGCTACACCTTC
cdr3_aa: CASGVLIGGGYTF

d_call: TRBD1
clone_size: many
v_call: TRBV20-1
j_call: TRBJ2-7
cdr3_nt: TGCAGTGCTAGAACCCGGGACAGCTACGAGCAGTACTTC
cdr3_aa: CSARTRDSYEQYF

d_call: TRBD2
clone_size: many
v_call: TRBV7-2
j_call: TRBJ2-3
cdr3_nt: TGTGCCAGCAGCCTGACTAGCGGGGGAACGCCGCAGTATTTT
cdr3_aa: CASSLTSGGTPQYF

d_call: NA
clone_size: many
v_call: TRBV12-3/TRBV12-4
j_call: TRBJ1-1
cdr3_nt: TGTGCCAGCAGTCCTTTGGGACACCAGAACACTGAAGCTTTCTTT
cdr3_aa: CASSPLGHQNTEAFF

d_call: NA
clone_size: many
v_call: TRBV7-9
j_call: TRBJ1-2
cdr3_nt: TGTGCCAGCAGCCCCCCGACAACTAACTATGGCTACACCTTC
cdr3_aa: CASSPPTTNYGYTF

d_call: NA
clone_size: many
v_call: TRBV15
j_call: TRBJ2-7
cdr3_nt: TGTGCCACCAGCAGTTCCGACACCTACGAGCAGTACTTC
cdr3_aa: CATSSSDTYEQYF

d_call: TRBD2
clone_size: many
v_call: TRBV10-3
j_call: TRBJ2-2
cdr3_nt: TGTGCCATCAGTGGTGGTAGCGGGGGCGTGGGCACCGGGGAGCTGTTTTTT
cdr3_aa: CAISGGSGGVGTGELFF

d_call: TRBD1
clone_size: many
v_call: TRBV12-5
j_call: TRBJ2-3
cdr3_nt: TGTGCTAGTGGTTTGGCCCGACAGGGGGCATACACAGATACGCAGTATTTT
cdr3_aa: CASGLARQGAYTDTQYF

d_call: TRBD1
clone_size: NA
v_call: TRBV30
j_call: TRBJ2-1
cdr3_nt: TGTGCCTGGTACAGGGGAAATGAGCAGTTCTTC
cdr3_aa: CAWYRGNEQFF

d_call: TRBD1
clone_size: NA
v_call: TRBV2
j_call: TRBJ1-2
cdr3_nt: TGTGCCAGCAACCAGGACAGGGAAATTGGGGGCTACACCTTC
cdr3_aa: CASNQDREIGGYTF

d_call: TRBD1
clone_size: many
v_call: TRBV20-1
j_call: TRBJ2-3
cdr3_nt: TGCAGTGCCACCTGGCGGACAGGTTCGAGCACAGATACGCAGTATTTT
cdr3_aa: CSATWRTGSSTDTQYF

d_call: NA
clone_size: many
v_call: TRBV29-1
j_call: TRBJ2-1
cdr3_nt: TGCAGCGTTGGATTGACAAGGGACACGGTGTTCGTCGGTGAGCAGTTCTTC
cdr3_aa: CSVGLTRDTVFVGEQFF

d_call: NA
clone_size: NA
v_call: TRBV5-1
j_call: TRBJ2-5
cdr3_nt: TGCGCCAGCAGCCCACTAGGAAAGGGAAGAGGAGAGACCCAGTACTTC
cdr3_aa: CASSPLGKGRGETQYF

d_call: NA
clone_size: few
v_call: TRBV2
j_call: TRBJ2-2
cdr3_nt: TGTGCCAGCAGTGTTGACACCGGGGAGCTGTTTTTT
cdr3_aa: CASSVDTGELFF

d_call: NA
clone_size: few
v_call: TRBV20-1
j_call: TRBJ1-2
cdr3_nt: TGCAGTGCTAGAGATACTCGGACGACAATGGGGGGCTACACCTTC
cdr3_aa: CSARDTRTTMGGYTF

d_call: TRBD2
clone_size: many
v_call: TRBV7-3
j_call: TRBJ2-1
cdr3_nt: TGTGCCAGCAGCTTAATACGGGGGGGGGGTGAGCAGTTCTTC
cdr3_aa: CASSLIRGGGEQFF

d_call: NA
clone_size: many
v_call: TRBV6-2/TRBV6-3
j_call: TRBJ2-1
cdr3_nt: TGTGCCAGCAGTAGCAGGGGGGATCACAATGAGCAGTTCTTC
cdr3_aa: CASSSRGDHNEQFF

d_call: TRBD1
clone_size: many
v_call: TRBV29-1
j_call: TRBJ2-3
cdr3_nt: TGCAGCGTTGGGGGACAGGGTGGCGCAGATACGCAGTATTTT
cdr3_aa: CSVGGQGGADTQYF

d_call: NA
clone_size: many
v_call: TRBV14
j_call: TRBJ2-7
cdr3_nt: TGTGCCAGCAGCCAAGGCCGCGCCGGGGACGAGCAGTACTTC
cdr3_aa: CASSQGRAGDEQYF

d_call: NA
clone_size: few
v_call: TRBV11-1
j_call: TRBJ1-1
cdr3_nt: TGTGCCAGCAGCCTTTACACAAGCACTGAAGCTTTCTTT
cdr3_aa: CASSLYTSTEAFF

d_call: TRBD2
clone_size: many
v_call: TRBV19
j_call: TRBJ2-1
cdr3_nt: TGTGCCAGTAGCTGGAGCGGGGGCTACAATGAGCAGTTCTTC
cdr3_aa: CASSWSGGYNEQFF

d_call: TRBD2
clone_size: many
v_call: TRBV5-1
j_call: TRBJ2-1
cdr3_nt: TGCGCCAGCAGCTTGTCTAGCGGGGGGATGAATGAGCAGTTCTTC
cdr3_aa: CASSLSSGGMNEQFF

d_call: NA
clone_size: few
v_call: TRBV20-1
j_call: TRBJ2-5
cdr3_nt: TGCAGTGCTACCCCTCCCGGGGCCCAGTACTTC
cdr3_aa: CSATPPGAQYF

d_call: TRBD1
clone_size: many
v_call: TRBV29-1
j_call: TRBJ2-2
cdr3_nt: TGCAGCGTTGGTGACAGGGGGAACACCGGGGAGCTGTTTTTT
cdr3_aa: CSVGDRGNTGELFF

d_call: TRBD1
clone_size: many
v_call: TRBV7-2
j_call: TRBJ1-6
cdr3_nt: TGTGCCAGCAGCTCCGACAGGGGGTCACCCCTCCACTTT
cdr3_aa: CASSSDRGSPLHF

d_call: NA
clone_size: many
v_call: TRBV6-2/TRBV6-3
j_call: TRBJ2-1
cdr3_nt: TGTGCCAGCAGTTTAGCAGGGACCTCCTACAATGAGCAGTTCTTC
cdr3_aa: CASSLAGTSYNEQFF

d_call: TRBD1
clone_size: many
v_call: TRBV7-2
j_call: TRBJ2-1
cdr3_nt: TGTGCCAGCAACAGGGGGCAGGTCTACAATGAGCAGTTCTTC
cdr3_aa: CASNRGQVYNEQFF

d_call: NA
clone_size: many
v_call: TRBV29-1
j_call: TRBJ2-3
cdr3_nt: TGCAGCGTTGAAGACCCCGCCACGCCGTTTAGCACAGATACGCAGTATTTT
cdr3_aa: CSVEDPATPFSTDTQYF

d_call: NA
clone_size: few
v_call: TRBV6-2/TRBV6-3
j_call: TRBJ1-1
cdr3_nt: TGTGCCAGCAGTTACGTTTTCGAGGCTGAAGCTTTCTTT
cdr3_aa: CASSYVFEAEAFF

d_call: NA
clone_size: many
v_call: TRBV4-2
j_call: TRBJ2-1
cdr3_nt: TGTGCCAGCAGCCAAGAAGGCCAGCTGACCTACAATGAGCAGTTCTTC
cdr3_aa: CASSQEGQLTYNEQFF

d_call: NA
clone_size: many
v_call: TRBV5-6
j_call: TRBJ1-2
cdr3_nt: TGTGCCAGCAGCTTGGGTCCAGGGAACTATGGCTACACCTTC
cdr3_aa: CASSLGPGNYGYTF